This TCR beta chain was found in a study of naive and memory T cell subsets. Study conclusions and caveats: Gini index rose across naive, CM, EM and EMRA in CD4 and CD8. Over 95% of naive TCR sequences appeared only once after error correction, unlike memory subsets.

An equimolar mix of two oligonucleotides served as the beta constant-region primer for TRBC1 and TRBC2. Four rounds of PCR amplified the ligated cDNA using nested alpha and beta constant-region primers plus SP2. One entry per CDR3 protein, called by TCRdb with MiXCR from the UMI-ligation and nested PCR reads. The profile shows around 130,000 distinct CDR3 sequences, 35% to 40% of them singletons. Separate alpha and beta amplification began at the second PCR step. After CD4 positive bead selection, the CD4-negative fraction gave CD8 T cells. This clonotype occurred a few times. Its antigen is still unknown. V lost 5 bases to trimming and J lost 8 bases; unmatched junction nucleotides: 18. There are 17 residues in the CDR3. The germline V gene encodes CDR1 MDHEN and CDR2 SYDVKM.

Sequenced sample: central memory CD4+ T cells from blood. The chain carries TRBV28 and TRBJ2-1; 7 nucleotides match TRBD2. The sequence derives from a human donor in good health. CDR3 DNA: TGTGCCAGCAGTCCTTATGCCCGTTGGACTAGGAGGGATGAGCAGTTCTTC. Residues: CASSPYARWTRRDEQFF.